Listed here is a single TCR beta chain. This entry is derived from a study of shared clonotypes between healthy human individuals. Positive CCR7 selection of CD45RO-negative cells yielded the naive CD8 cells, and terminally differentiated effector memory CD45RA+ cells were excluded. The length of the CDR3 is 15 residues. V lost 5 bases to trimming and J lost 4 bases, with 17 bases between them. Germline loops: CDR1 SEHNR, CDR2 FQNEAQ (reference sequence). The authors ran the assay at deep level. Assay: immunoSEQ multiplex PCR; the TCRdb copy retains only in-frame clones and omits some. Among around 700,000 clones listed, about 91% were seen once.

J is TRBJ1-1 and V is TRBV7-9; D perhaps matches TRBD1 (6 bases). The sample was naive CD8+ T cells sorted from blood. The receptor was isolated from a man aged 25 to 40 in good health. CDR3 in DNA: TGTGCCAGCAGCAGTAGGGACGGGGGCCCCACTGAAGCTTTCTTT. Amino acid sequence: CASSSRDGGPTEAFF.